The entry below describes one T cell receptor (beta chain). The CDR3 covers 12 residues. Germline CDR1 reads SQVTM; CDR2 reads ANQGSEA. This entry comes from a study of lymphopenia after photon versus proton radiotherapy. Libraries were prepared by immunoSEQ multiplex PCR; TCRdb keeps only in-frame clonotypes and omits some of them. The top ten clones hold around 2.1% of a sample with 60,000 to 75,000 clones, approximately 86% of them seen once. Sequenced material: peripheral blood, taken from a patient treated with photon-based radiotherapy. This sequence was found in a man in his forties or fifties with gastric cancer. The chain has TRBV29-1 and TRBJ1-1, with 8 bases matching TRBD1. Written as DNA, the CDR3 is TGCAGGGGGGACAGGAGTAACACTGAAGCTTTCTTT. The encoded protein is CRGDRSNTEAFF. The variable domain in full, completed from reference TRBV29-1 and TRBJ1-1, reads SAVISQKPSRDICQRGTSLTIQCQVDSQVTMMFWYRQQPGQSLTLIATANQGSEATYESGFVIDKFPISRPNLTFSTLTVSNMSPEDSSIYLCRGDRSNTEAFFGQGTRLTVV.